This TCR beta chain was identified in a study of regulatory T cells in long-lasting Graves disease. Broader study findings: Persistent disease preferred TRBV28, TRBJ1-2 and TRBJ2-5.

As concerns this clonotype: Its target is unknown.

Time point described: newly diagnosed GD, antithyroid drugs for less than 3 months. PBMC-extracted RNA yielded the TCR library. For TCR beta, libraries came from iRepertoire HTBI primers and Arm-PCR of CDR3 regions. TCRdb called the multiplex PCR reads again in MiXCR, with one record for every CDR3 protein. The sample records around 250,000 distinct CDR3 sequences, around a sixth being singletons. The CDR3 consists of 15 residues. The V segment lost 5 bases and the J segment 10 bases; nucleotides outside the gene matches: 14. Germline V CDR1 and CDR2: SGHRS, YFSETQ. The same data also went into a second study, on T cells in Graves' hyperthyroidism and ophthalmopathy.

This TCR was recovered from a woman aged 25 to 39 with Graves disease. The rearrangement links TRBV5-1 to TRBJ1-1; 10 bases match TRBD1. Sequencing used peripheral blood mononuclear cells (PBMCs), obtained at new diagnosis, from a patient treated with antithyroid drugs. Here the CDR3 DNA reads TGCGCCAGCAGAAATCTTCCGGGACAGGGGAGGCGAGCTTTCTTT. Translation: CASRNLPGQGRRAFF. The variable domain in full, with the rest retrieved from reference TRBV5-1 and TRBJ1-1, is KAGVTQTPRYLIKTRGQQVTLSCSPISGHRSVSWYQQTPGQGLQFLFEYFSETQRNKGNFPGRFSGRQFSNSRSEMNVSTLELGDSALYLCASRNLPGQGRRAFFGQGTRLTVV.